The 27 T cell receptor beta chains below come from one sample, sequenced in a study of cytomegalovirus exposure and HLA in healthy donors. In the PCR, 60 Vbeta and 13 Jbeta primers were used. Only in-frame clones appear in the TCRdb table, and some are missing; sequencing was by immunoSEQ multiplex PCR. This table has 200,000 or so clones, approximately 83% appearing once. Sequencing was performed on PBMCs. These receptors originate from a boy aged 2 to 10 in good health and CMV-seronegative.

The chain is built from TRBV7-8 and TRBJ2-1, with 10 bases fitting TRBD2. The ends lost 5 bases at V and 9 bases at J; junction bases unmatched: 7. Germline V gene data show CDR1 as SGHVS and CDR2 as FQNEAQ. There are 14 residues in the CDR3. The CDR3, as DNA: TGTGCCAGCAGCCCTAGCGGGAGTGAAATTGAGCAGTTCTTC. As protein: CASSPSGSEIEQFF. Filled out from reference TRBV7-8 and TRBJ2-1, the complete variable domain reads GAGVSQSPRYKVAKRGQDVALRCDPISGHVSLFWYQQALGQGPEFLTYFQNEAQLDKSGLPSDRFFAERPEGSVSTLKIQRTQQEDSAVYLCASSPSGSEIEQFFGPGTRLTVL.

The table lists this clone with a few counts. The chain recombines TRBV10-3 with TRBJ2-1; 7 nucleotides line up with TRBD2. The CDR3 is 13 amino acids. V shed 2 bases, J shed 10 bases, and the junction held 5 bases outside the gene matches. Germline V gene sequence: CDR1 ENHRY, CDR2 SYGVKD. CDR3 in amino acids: CAISEQYSGEQFF. CDR3 DNA sequence: TGTGCCATCAGTGAGCAGTATAGCGGGGAGCAGTTCTTC.

The chain carries TRBV7-6 and TRBJ2-7; D gene unclear. Germline CDR1 is SGHVS and CDR2 is FNYEAQ. Trimming stripped 5 bases from V and 0 bases from J, with 8 bases between. CDR3 length equals 13 residues. CDR3 sequence reads: CASSQLSSYEQYF. In DNA, the CDR3 is TGTGCCAGCAGCCAACTGAGCTCCTACGAGCAGTACTTC.

The rearrangement joins TRBV29-1 to TRBJ2-1; D perhaps matches TRBD1 (5 bases). V was cut by 3 bases and J by 1 base, with 7 bases left in between. The CDR3 covers 13 residues. Germline-derived CDR1 and CDR2 are SQVTM and ANQGSEA. The CDR3 loop reads CSVDTGSYNEQFF. For the CDR3, the DNA is TGCAGCGTTGACACAGGATCCTACAATGAGCAGTTCTTC.

The CDR3 sequence is CASSPLTGPKETQYF. The DNA for the CDR3 is TGTGCCAGCAGTCCCCTGACAGGCCCCAAAGAGACCCAGTACTTC. The chain combines TRBV27 with TRBJ2-5; tentatively, D is TRBD1 (6 bases). V lost 5 bases to trimming and J lost 3 bases, with 16 bases between them. The CDR3 length is 15 residues. The germline V gene has CDR1 MNHEY and CDR2 SMNVEV (reference sequence).

This clone showed up just once. The same CDR3 can be traced to other DNA sequences in this sample. The V gene is TRBV19, the J gene TRBJ1-5; 10 bases fit TRBD1. The ends lost 4 bases at V and 6 bases at J; junction bases unmatched: 3. The CDR3 covers 14 residues. Germline values: CDR1 LNHDA, CDR2 SQIVND (reference sequence). The CDR3 spells CASSKDRGLQPQHF. CDR3 sequence (DNA): TGTGCCAGTAGTAAAGACAGGGGGCTTCAGCCCCAGCATTTT.

This clone has only one observation. The chain carries TRBV2 and TRBJ2-3; 10 bases fit TRBD2. This CDR3 has 17 residues. Germline V gene lookup returns CDR1 SNHLY and CDR2 FYNNEI. V lost 11 bases to trimming and J lost 4 bases; unmatched junction nucleotides: 18. The CDR3 region is CASHFRATLAGSDTQYF. CDR3 in DNA: TGTGCCTCCCACTTTAGGGCCACACTAGCGGGGTCAGATACGCAGTATTTT.

This chain joins TRBV9 and TRBJ1-2, with D hard to call. This CDR3 comprises 13 residues. CDR1 is SGDLS and CDR2 is YYNGEE in the germline V gene. The V gene lost 0 bases and the J gene lost 6 bases, with 9 bases spanning the gap. The CDR3 reads CASSVAGKDGYTF. CDR3 DNA: TGTGCCAGCAGCGTAGCGGGGAAGGATGGCTACACCTTC.

The count of this clone is one. The chain carries TRBV5-1 and TRBJ2-2; TRBD2 is a possible D gene (6 bases). There are 15 residues in the CDR3. Per the germline V gene, CDR1 is SGHRS and CDR2 is YFSETQ. V was trimmed by 7 bases and J by 4 bases, leaving 17 bases between them. The DNA for the CDR3 is TGCGCCAGCCGCGTTCTAGCGATGTTCACCGGGGAGCTGTTTTTT. This codes for CASRVLAMFTGELFF. Supplemented by reference TRBV5-1 and TRBJ2-2, the full variable domain reads KAGVTQTPRYLIKTRGQQVTLSCSPISGHRSVSWYQQTPGQGLQFLFEYFSETQRNKGNFPGRFSGRQFSNSRSEMNVSTLELGDSALYLCASRVLAMFTGELFFGEGSRLTVL.

The genes are TRBV18 and TRBJ1-2; 7 bases match TRBD1. Germline V gives CDR1 KGHSH, CDR2 LQKENI. With 3 bases clipped from V and 3 bases from J, the junction kept 1 base outside the gene matches. The CDR3 extends over 13 amino acids. CDR3 residues: CASSPGQYYGYTF. Written as DNA, the CDR3 is TGTGCCAGCTCACCGGGACAGTACTATGGCTACACCTTC.

The chain couples TRBV5-1 to TRBJ2-1; 8 nucleotides align to TRBD2. V lost 0 bases to trimming and J lost 2 bases; unmatched junction nucleotides: 4. CDR3 length: 16 residues. Germline V lookup: CDR1 SGHRS, CDR2 YFSETQ. The CDR3 DNA follows: TGCGCCAGCAGCTTGGACGGGAGGGTGACCTACAATGAGCAGTTCTTC. This encodes CASSLDGRVTYNEQFF. The full variable domain, its missing parts supplied by reference TRBV5-1 and TRBJ2-1, is KAGVTQTPRYLIKTRGQQVTLSCSPISGHRSVSWYQQTPGQGLQFLFEYFSETQRNKGNFPGRFSGRQFSNSRSEMNVSTLELGDSALYLCASSLDGRVTYNEQFFGPGTRLTVL.

The rearrangement links TRBV27 to TRBJ2-5, with 12 bases that match TRBD1. The germline gives CDR1 MNHEY, CDR2 SMNVEV (reference sequence). V lost 1 base to trimming and J lost 4 bases; unmatched junction nucleotides: 7. The CDR3 covers 17 residues. This chain's CDR3 is CASSLYSGTGGTETQYF. In nucleotides, the CDR3 is TGTGCCAGCAGTTTATACTCCGGGACAGGGGGCACAGAGACCCAGTACTTC.

This chain links TRBV7-2 with TRBJ2-7; TRBD2 agrees at 9 bases. CDR1 SGHTA and CDR2 FQGNSA come from the germline V gene. There are 13 residues in the CDR3. With 5 bases clipped from V and 4 bases from J, the junction kept 3 bases outside the gene matches. DNA for the CDR3: TGTGCCAGCAGCCACACTAGCGGGTACGAGCAGTACTTC. Protein product: CASSHTSGYEQYF.

In its sample, this clone was seen a few times. V usage is TRBV6-1 and J usage is TRBJ2-3, with 8 bases fitting TRBD2. The germline gives CDR1 MNHNS, CDR2 SASEGT. The CDR3 covers 16 residues. The V gene end was trimmed by 5 bases and the J gene end by 2 bases; junction bases not matched to a gene: 9. The DNA for the CDR3 is TGTGCCAGCAGTCAAGAAGCGGGGGCCTACACAGATACGCAGTATTTT. It specifies CASSQEAGAYTDTQYF.

This clone was observed a handful of times. The chain carries TRBV7-2 and TRBJ2-5, with 9 positions matching TRBD2. CDR1 and CDR2 (germline): SGHTA, FQGNSA. The CDR3 has 18 amino acids. J lost 1 base, V lost 1 base, and 10 bases had no gene match. The CDR3 coding sequence is TGTGCCAGCAGCTTAGGCCCTATAGCGGGGGCCCTCCAAGAGACCCAGTACTTC. It is translated as CASSLGPIAGALQETQYF.

The V gene is TRBV9, the J gene TRBJ2-5; D remains ambiguous. There are 14 residues in the CDR3. Germline V gives CDR1 SGDLS, CDR2 YYNGEE. V lost 0 bases, J lost 1 base, and 7 bases lay in between. CDR3 loop: CASSVASFQETQYF. The DNA for the CDR3 is TGTGCCAGCAGCGTAGCGTCTTTCCAAGAGACCCAGTACTTC.

This sequence joins TRBV19 and TRBJ2-2; D is unclear. The CDR3 sequence is 11 residues long. Trimming left V 5 bases short and J 7 bases short, with 5 bases between. Germline V gives CDR1 LNHDA, CDR2 SQIVND (reference sequence). Written as DNA, the CDR3 is TGTGCCAGTAGTGGCGGCGGGGAGCTGTTTTTT. It is translated as CASSGGGELFF.

The chain joins TRBV15 to TRBJ1-2; D gene ambiguous. This CDR3 spans 16 amino acids. CDR1 is LNHNV and CDR2 is YYDKDF in the germline V gene (reference sequence). V was clipped by 0 bases and J by 3 bases, with 14 bases between them. CDR3 residues: CATSRDERWMDYGYTF. Written as DNA, the CDR3 is TGTGCCACCAGCAGAGATGAGAGGTGGATGGACTATGGCTACACCTTC.

The chain links TRBV15 to TRBJ1-5; D possibly corresponds to TRBD1 (6 bases). This CDR3 is 13 amino acids long. The V gene's germline CDR1 is LNHNV and CDR2 YYDKDF (reference sequence). Trimming took 4 bases from V and 6 from J, leaving 10 bases between them. CDR3 sequence: CATSMGAAQPQHF. The CDR3 nucleotides read TGTGCCACCAGCATGGGGGCGGCTCAGCCCCAGCATTTT.

In this sample, this clone turned up once. The chain joins TRBV27 to TRBJ2-5; 8 positions match TRBD1. CDR3 length: 17 residues. With V trimmed by 2 bases and J by 2 bases, 10 bases remained unmatched. Germline CDR1 is MNHEY and CDR2 is SMNVEV (reference sequence). Here the CDR3 DNA reads TGTGCCAGCAGTTTAGGTTCGGGTGGGACAGGACAAGAGACCCAGTACTTC. The encoded protein is CASSLGSGGTGQETQYF.

CDR3 in amino acids: CASSQVGTGPYEQYF. The CDR3 DNA reads as TGCGCCAGCAGCCAAGTTGGGACAGGGCCCTACGAGCAGTACTTC. The rearrangement links TRBV4-1 to TRBJ2-7, with 9 positions matching TRBD1. CDR1 is MGHRA, CDR2 YSYEKL, per germline. V lost 1 base and J lost 2; bases outside the gene matches: 3. This CDR3 has 15 residues.

The V and J genes are TRBV2 and TRBJ2-3; TRBD1 aligns across 7 bases. V dropped 3 bases and J dropped 0; count of bases not matched to a gene: 15. The CDR3 loop spans 19 amino acids. CDR1 SNHLY and CDR2 FYNNEI come from the germline V gene. CDR3 amino acids: CASSDIGLQGMTSTDTQYF. The CDR3 bases are TGTGCCAGCAGTGACATAGGGTTACAGGGGATGACTAGCACAGATACGCAGTATTTT.

The V gene is TRBV19, the J gene TRBJ2-7; 12 positions agree with TRBD2. V lost 4 bases and J lost 2; bases outside the gene matches: 3. This CDR3 is built from 15 residues. Germline CDR1 is LNHDA and CDR2 is SQIVND (reference sequence). The DNA of the CDR3 is TGTGCCAGTAGTAGCGGACTAGCGGGGCCCTACGAGCAGTACTTC. Its translation is CASSSGLAGPYEQYF.

This chain links TRBV15 with TRBJ1-5, with D hard to call. CDR3 length: 14 residues. Germline V CDR1 and CDR2: LNHNV, YYDKDF (reference sequence). V gave up 1 base and J gave up 0 bases, with 4 bases separating them. The CDR3 region is CATSRVLSNQPQHF. The CDR3 region has the DNA TGTGCCACCAGCAGAGTACTTAGCAATCAGCCCCAGCATTTT.

This CDR3 is CASSSRGGANTGELFF. DNA for the CDR3: TGTGCCAGCAGCTCCCGCGGGGGGGCGAACACCGGGGAGCTGTTTTTT. The genes are TRBV7-2 and TRBJ2-2, with 9 positions matching TRBD2. The CDR3 extends over 16 amino acids. Trimming took 4 bases from V and 0 from J; bases not matched to a gene: 3. CDR1 and CDR2 from the germline V gene are SGHTA and FQGNSA.

This sequence joins TRBV15 and TRBJ1-1, with D possibly being TRBD1 (5 bases). The V end lost 2 bases, the J end lost 4 bases, and 17 bases lay between the germline ends. Germline CDR1 reads LNHNV; CDR2 reads YYDKDF (reference sequence). CDR3 length: 16 amino acids. In DNA form, the CDR3 reads TGTGCCACCAGCAGACCGGGACCGGCGGGGATCACTGAAGCTTTCTTT. As protein: CATSRPGPAGITEAFF.

This clone was counted only a few times. The rearrangement links TRBV4-1 to TRBJ1-1; D gene ambiguous. The V and J ends lost 0 bases and 5 bases respectively, with 13 bases between them. Germline V gene sequence: CDR1 MGHRA, CDR2 YSYEKL. This CDR3 has 15 amino acids. CDR3 DNA sequence: TGCGCCAGCAGCCAAGAGGAGGGAAGGAGAACTGAAGCTTTCTTT. As protein: CASSQEEGRRTEAFF.